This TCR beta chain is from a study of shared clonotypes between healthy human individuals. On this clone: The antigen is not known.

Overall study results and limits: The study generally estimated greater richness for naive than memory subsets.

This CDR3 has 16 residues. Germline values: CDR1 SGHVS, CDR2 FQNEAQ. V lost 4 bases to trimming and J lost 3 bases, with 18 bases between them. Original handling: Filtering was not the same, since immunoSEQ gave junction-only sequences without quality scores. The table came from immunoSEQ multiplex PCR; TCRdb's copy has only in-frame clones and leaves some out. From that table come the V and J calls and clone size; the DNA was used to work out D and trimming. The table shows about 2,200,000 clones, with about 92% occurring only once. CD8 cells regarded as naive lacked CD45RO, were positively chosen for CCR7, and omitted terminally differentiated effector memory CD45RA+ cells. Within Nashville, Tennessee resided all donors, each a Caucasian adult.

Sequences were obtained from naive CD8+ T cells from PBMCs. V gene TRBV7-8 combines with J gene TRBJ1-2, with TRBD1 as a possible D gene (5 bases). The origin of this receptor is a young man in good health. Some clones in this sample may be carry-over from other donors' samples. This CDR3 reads CASSSTATVLDYGYTF. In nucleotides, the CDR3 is TGTGCCAGCAGCTCAACTGCGACAGTCCTCGACTATGGCTACACCTTC.